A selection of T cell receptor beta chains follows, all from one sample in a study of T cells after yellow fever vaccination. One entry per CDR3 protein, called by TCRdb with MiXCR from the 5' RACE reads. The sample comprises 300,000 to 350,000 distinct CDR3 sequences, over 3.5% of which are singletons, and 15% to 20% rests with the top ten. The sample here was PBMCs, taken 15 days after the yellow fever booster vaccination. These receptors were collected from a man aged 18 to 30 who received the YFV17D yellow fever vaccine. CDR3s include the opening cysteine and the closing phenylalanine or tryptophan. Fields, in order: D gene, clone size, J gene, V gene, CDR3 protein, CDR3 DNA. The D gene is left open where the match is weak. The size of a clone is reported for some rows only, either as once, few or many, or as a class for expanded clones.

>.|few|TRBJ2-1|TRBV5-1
CASSFLGESYNEQFF
TGCGCCAGCAGCTTCCTCGGGGAGTCCTACAATGAGCAGTTCTTC
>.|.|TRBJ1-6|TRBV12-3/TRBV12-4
CATSQGKSPLHF
TGTGCCACCTCCCAAGGCAAGTCACCCCTCCACTTT
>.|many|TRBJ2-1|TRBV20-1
CRAVGGDEQFF
TGCAGGGCGGTGGGTGGGGATGAGCAGTTCTTC
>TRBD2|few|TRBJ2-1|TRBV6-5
CASSPLAGGRDEQFF
TGTGCCAGCAGTCCCCTAGCGGGGGGTAGGGATGAGCAGTTCTTC
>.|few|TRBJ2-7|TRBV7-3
CASSPGAGVYEQYF
TGTGCCAGCAGCCCTGGGGCAGGGGTCTACGAGCAGTACTTC
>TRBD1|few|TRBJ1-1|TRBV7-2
CASSAGPGQPNTEAFF
TGTGCCAGCAGCGCCGGTCCGGGACAGCCGAACACTGAAGCTTTCTTT
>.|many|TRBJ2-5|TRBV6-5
CASSYGREETQYF
TGTGCCAGCAGTTACGGCAGGGAAGAGACCCAGTACTTC
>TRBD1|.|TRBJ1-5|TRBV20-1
CSAPRGQNNQPQHF
TGCAGTGCCCCCAGGGGACAGAACAATCAGCCCCAGCATTTT
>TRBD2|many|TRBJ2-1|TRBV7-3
CASSTDLAGGYNEQFF
TGTGCCAGCAGTACTGACCTAGCGGGGGGCTACAATGAGCAGTTCTTC
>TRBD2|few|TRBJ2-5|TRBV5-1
CASSLGPSGGQETQYF
TGCGCCAGCAGCTTGGGACCGAGCGGGGGGCAAGAGACCCAGTACTTC
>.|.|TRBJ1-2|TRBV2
CASTPEAMKAGYTF
TGTGCCAGCACCCCGGAGGCCATGAAGGCTGGCTACACCTTC
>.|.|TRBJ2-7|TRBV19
CASSISGAGTYEQYF
TGTGCCAGTAGTATTAGCGGCGCGGGGACCTACGAGCAGTACTTC
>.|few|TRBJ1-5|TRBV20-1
CSARDRRQGNQPQHF
TGCAGTGCTAGAGATCGTCGTCAGGGAAATCAGCCCCAGCATTTT
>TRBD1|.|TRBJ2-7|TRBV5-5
CASSRNGQGSYEQYF
TGTGCCAGCAGCAGGAATGGACAGGGGAGCTACGAGCAGTACTTC
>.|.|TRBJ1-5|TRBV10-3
CAISEMAEYDQPQHF
TGTGCCATCAGTGAGATGGCCGAATATGATCAGCCCCAGCATTTT
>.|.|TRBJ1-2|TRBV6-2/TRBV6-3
CASSSYLSYGYTF
TGTGCCAGCAGTTCATACCTATCCTATGGCTACACCTTC
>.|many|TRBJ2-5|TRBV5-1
CASSAGTPTKETQYF
TGCGCCAGCAGCGCCGGGACACCTACCAAAGAGACCCAGTACTTC
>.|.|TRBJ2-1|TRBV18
CASSPGQEAYNEQFF
TGTGCCAGCTCACCGGGGCAGGAGGCCTACAATGAGCAGTTCTTC
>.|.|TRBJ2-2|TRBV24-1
CATSDSGRANTGELFF
TGTGCCACCAGTGATAGCGGACGGGCGAACACCGGGGAGCTGTTTTTT
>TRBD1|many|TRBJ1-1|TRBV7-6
CASSQRQGAAGTEAFF
TGTGCCAGCAGCCAAAGACAGGGGGCAGCGGGAACTGAAGCTTTCTTT
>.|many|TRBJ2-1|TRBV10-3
CAIRGVAASNEQFF
TGTGCCATCCGCGGGGTAGCTGCCTCCAATGAGCAGTTCTTC
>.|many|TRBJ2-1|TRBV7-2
CASSPGVGYNEQFF
TGTGCCAGCAGCCCCGGAGTGGGCTACAATGAGCAGTTCTTC
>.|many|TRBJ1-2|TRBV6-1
CASSEQATRPYGYTF
TGTGCCAGCAGTGAACAGGCGACACGACCCTATGGCTACACCTTC
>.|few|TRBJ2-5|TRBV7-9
CASSGLGGFEETQYF
TGTGCCAGCAGTGGGTTAGGAGGGTTTGAAGAGACCCAGTACTTC
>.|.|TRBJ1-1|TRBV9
CASSVTAENTEAFF
TGTGCCAGCAGCGTGACCGCAGAGAACACTGAAGCTTTCTTT
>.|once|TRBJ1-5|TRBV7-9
CASSLDGGPHQPQHF
TGTGCCAGCAGCTTAGATGGCGGACCCCATCAGCCCCAGCATTTT
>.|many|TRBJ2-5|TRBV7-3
CASSIRNQETQYF
TGTGCCAGCAGCATAAGAAACCAAGAGACCCAGTACTTC